What follows is one TCR beta chain and its context. The record originates from a study of Ad26.COV2.S vaccination and SARS-CoV-2 variants. Study details: Recipients of Ad26.COV2.S got it intramuscularly, once or twice 56 days apart.

This CDR3 is 13 amino acids long. Trimming shortened V by 1 base and J by 11 bases, and 14 bases separated the two germline ends. Germline V CDR1 and CDR2: MNHNS, SASEGT. The method was immunoSEQ multiplex PCR; TCRdb's version includes in-frame clones alone and lacks a portion of them. The sample carries under 400,000 clones, roughly 84% recorded once. Treatment denoted: roughly 18 received Ad26.COV2.S at low or high dose, single or two shots; five or six received placebo; per-sample allocation not given. All samples were drawn on day 63, counting from the first vaccine or placebo injection. The gene calls are TRBV6-1 and TRBJ1-1; maybe TRBD1 (5 bases). The starting material was peripheral blood, obtained in a trial of Ad26.COV2.S vaccine versus placebo. This TCR derives from a person aged 18-60 years who received the Ad26.COV2.S COVID-19 vaccine or a placebo. CDR3 protein: CASSEVEGQVAFF. The CDR3 nucleotides read TGTGCCAGCAGTGAAGTGGAGGGGCAGGTGGCTTTCTTT.